This T cell receptor beta chain was recovered during a study of regulatory T cells in long-lasting Graves disease listed by TCRdb under 2021. In terms of the full investigation: Newly diagnosed Graves' disease patients had taken antithyroid drugs for less than 3 months. A total of approximately 35 samples underwent TCR sequencing: about 13 from persistent and roughly 20 from newly diagnosed Graves' disease patients. Persistent Graves' disease patients were compared with newly diagnosed Graves' disease patients by peripheral blood TCR sequencing and RNA sequencing. The study took place in China and was registered as a clinical trial.

Results and caveats for the whole study, not just this receptor: Persistent patients shared more public clonotypes among themselves (fewer than 3,000) than newly diagnosed patients did (nearly 1,000). The study examined only peripheral blood because the primary lesion, thyroid tissue, could not be accessed. Only the TCR beta chain was sequenced and analyzed. As a limitation, the authors acknowledged that the small sample size may reduce accuracy. Preferential use of TRBV28, TRBJ1-2 and TRBJ2-5 was observed in persistent disease, whereas TRBV20-1 and TRBJ2-1 were favored in newly diagnosed disease. Compared with newly diagnosed patients, patients with persistent Graves' disease had lower TCR Shannon entropy and fewer highly expanded clones, which suggests clonal expansion.

CDR1 and CDR2 were assigned from the germline V gene as MGHDK and SYGVNS. V and J are truncated by 4 bases and 3 bases respectively, leaving an intervening sequence of 9 bases. Reading from cysteine to phenylalanine, the CDR3 counts 13 amino acids. The only DNA kept is the CDR3, 39 bases in frame from the first base. In its sample, this clonotype was seen many times. Its antigen is unknown. No qualities accompany the bases; no much larger clone lies one base away. Library preparation was by multiplex PCR. Data came from an Illumina HiSeq 4000. CDR3 regions were amplified by Arm-PCR with iRepertoire HTBI primers to construct TCR beta libraries. Before sequencing, the PCR products went through gel purification. The authors' pipeline ran thus. Gene usage analysis of CDR3 amino acid clonotypes used the 60 to 80 TRBV and 11 to 15 TRBJ segments found across samples. COPE and FqMerger were used to merge the filtered high-quality paired reads into contigs. Contigs were aligned with BLAST to IMGT TRBV, TRBD and TRBJ reference genes, and CDR3 was defined per IMGT. Clonotypes above 0.1% frequency were classified as highly expanded clones. Repertoire diversity was measured by Shannon entropy, and V-J evenness by the Gini coefficient. A clonotype found in more than one individual was treated as public. TCRdb's own reprocessing of the public reads used fastp at Q25 and MiXCR and kept productive beta chains. Each record represents a unique CDR3 protein, reported with the most common genes and DNA among its rows. The V and J calls and clone size come from TCRdb's table, not from the authors' own analysis. The sample records 520,000 or so distinct CDR3 sequences, more than 10% of which are singletons. 8.9% of the sample is taken by the ten largest.

The time point tag for this specimen amounts to: newly diagnosed GD, antithyroid drugs for less than 3 months. For both TCR sequencing and RNA sequencing, RNA was extracted from PBMCs in TRIzol. The diagnosis of Graves' disease followed American Thyroid Association guidelines. The patients came from an endocrinology department in Xi'an, China. Each patient gave 8.5 to 9.5 milliliters of peripheral blood, collected in an EDTA anticoagulant tube. Ficoll Paque Plus density gradient separation was used to isolate PBMCs, and no additional T cell sorting was done. RNA quality was checked with an Agilent 2100 Bioanalyzer and agarose gel, and concentration with a NanoDrop 2000. This sample also appeared in a second study, on T cells in Graves' hyperthyroidism and ophthalmopathy. The second study reports: Stable Graves' hyperthyroidism was defined as the absence of progression to ophthalmopathy over 18 months of follow-up. The hyperthyroidism patients were between 18 and 65 years old and newly diagnosed, with a disease duration of less than 2 months. Exclusion was applied to patients with uncontrolled infections, other autoimmune diseases, pregnancy or lactation. Diagnoses were established on the basis of clinical symptoms, serum thyroxine and TRAb, thyroid ultrasound, and orbital computed tomography. The first round of RT-PCR for the TCR CDR3 was performed with the HTBI primer set and the Qiagen OneStep RT-PCR kit. Most expanded thyroid clonotypes (frequency above 0.001) were also detected in blood, suggesting blood repertoires may reflect thyroid immune responses. A model built on a 13 V-J signature distinguished ophthalmopathy from stable hyperthyroidism, reaching around 88% sensitivity and around 81% specificity in cross-validation and 80%/75% in testing. In validation, progression to ophthalmopathy was predicted by the model with 55% to 71% sensitivity and roughly 76% specificity, a median of approximately 6.5 months before onset. TCR V-J signatures able to tell the groups apart were searched for in a discovery cohort of 90 to 100 patients, of whom approximately 40 had Graves' ophthalmopathy and about 60 had stable Graves' hyperthyroidism. An independent validation cohort of under 20 hyperthyroidism patients and 17 patients who later progressed to ophthalmopathy tested prospective prediction of ophthalmopathy. The roughly 91 discovery patients were randomly divided into training and test sets at a 7:3 ratio. In roughly six Graves' hyperthyroidism patients, the study also compared T-cell repertoires from thyroid tissue with T-cell repertoires from blood. Once sampling was done, hyperthyroidism patients were given methimazole at a starting dose of 30 mg daily, whereas ophthalmopathy patients were given high-dose intravenous methylprednisolone. The libraries were constructed in a second round of multiplex PCR and then size-selected and purified. Paired-end sequencing of the libraries was performed with 100 bp reads on an Illumina HiSeq2000. Raw data were processed with SOAPnuke, discarding reads with adapters, uncalled bases, mean Phred below 15, or no exact constant-primer or identifier match. COPE v1.2.5 was used to merge high-quality paired reads, and clonotypes were defined as unique nucleotide sequences. MiTCR v1.1 was used to align the clonotypes against IMGT TRBV, TRBD and TRBJ reference segments. The analysis was restricted to V-J combinations with a frequency above 0.0001, which together covered 99.2% of the repertoires. The TCS score was defined as F50 (clonal expansion) divided by E x V (chaos), with BLOSUM62-based TCRdist calculated between CDR3 peptides within each V-J. Welch's t-statistics and random forest reduced several hundred V-J features to fewer than 15, which were used in a naive Bayes classifier (R e1071). No statistical method was used to fix the sample size in advance, and group allocation was not hidden from the investigators. The paper describes TCR Vbeta CDR3 sequencing of fewer than 150 peripheral blood samples, made up of 43 ophthalmopathy patients, some 80 hyperthyroidism patients and some 17 progressor patients.

The source was peripheral blood mononuclear cells (PBMCs), collected at new diagnosis, from a patient treated with antithyroid drugs. The sequence links TRBV25-1 to TRBJ1-1; the D gene identity is not certain. This clonotype originated in a woman in her twenties or thirties with Graves disease. Donor details come from another sample of the same person, matched by shared clones. The encoded CDR3 is CASSANGYTEAFF. The nucleotides read TGTGCCAGCAGTGCGAATGGGTACACTGAAGCTTTCTTT.